The 9 T cell receptor beta chains given below trace back to one sample, sequenced in a study of T cell clonality in common variable immunodeficiency. Data came from immunoSEQ multiplex PCR; TCRdb stores just in-frame clones and leaves some out. The repertoire yields under 40,000 clones, none seen only once; the top ten contain around 3.2%. Sequencing used peripheral blood mononuclear cells. The receptors derive from a person between 18 and 75 years old in good health.

This clone showed up many times. The read finishes 3 residues shy of the CDR3 end, and the germline J gene is used to complete it. V usage is TRBV20-1 and J usage is TRBJ2-7; TRBD2 matches at 12 bases. This CDR3 has 13 amino acids. The germline gives CDR1 DFQATT, CDR2 SNEGSKA (reference sequence). With 5 bases clipped from V and 2 bases from J, the junction kept 1 base outside the gene matches. This CDR3 reads CSARTSGTYEQYF. The sequenced CDR3 bases are TGCAGTGCTCGGACTAGCGGGACCTACGAG.

Ten or more counts support this clone. The CDR3 end is not reached by the read, which stops 3 residues before it; the germline J gene fills it in. This chain joins TRBV7-8 and TRBJ1-5; the D is unclear. Between the trimmed V and J ends, which lost 1 base and 0 bases, there was a span of 10 bases. CDR3 length: 16 residues. The V gene's germline CDR1 is SGHVS and CDR2 FQNEAQ. The CDR3 spells CASSLVPGYSNQPQHF. The DNA read from the CDR3 is TGTGCCAGCAGCTTAGTTCCGGGGTATAGCAATCAGCCC.

In this sample, this clone turned up a few times. The read terminates 3 residues before the CDR3 end, so the remaining end is supplied by the germline J gene. The rearrangement links TRBV5-8 to TRBJ2-7; 7 bases fit TRBD2. Germline V gene data show CDR1 as SGHTS and CDR2 as YDEGEE. The CDR3 has 15 residues. The ends lost 4 bases at V and 5 bases at J; junction bases unmatched: 12. CDR3 region: CASSGSGLPANEQYF. CDR3 bases read: TGTGCCAGCAGCGGATCGGGACTACCGGCCAACGAG.

This clone was counted ten times or more. Read data end 3 residues before the CDR3 end; the end is taken from the germline J gene. V gene TRBV5-1 combines with J gene TRBJ2-1; the D gene is possibly TRBD2 (6 bases). Trimming took 4 bases from V and 6 from J, leaving 17 bases between them. The germline V gene encodes CDR1 SGHRS and CDR2 YFSETQ. The CDR3 consists of 15 residues. The sequenced part of the CDR3 DNA is TGCGCCAGCAGCGGTGGAGGGTATGGTAGCAATGAG. This translates into CASSGGGYGSNE. The whole CDR3 region reads CASSGGGYGSNEQFF.

This clone was detected ten times or more. The observed sequence ends 3 residues before the CDR3 terminus, with the missing tail filled in from the germline J gene. The chain couples TRBV7-2 to TRBJ2-5; 7 nucleotides agree with TRBD1. CDR1 and CDR2 (germline): SGHTA, FQGNSA. Trimming removed 3 bases from V and 1 base from J; junction bases left unmatched: 5. The CDR3 covers 15 residues. The CDR3 spells CASSFDRAPQETQYF. The part of the CDR3 DNA that was read is TGTGCCAGCAGCTTCGACAGGGCCCCCCAAGAGACC.

This clone has only a few counts. The read ends 3 residues before the CDR3 terminus; that terminus is restored from the germline J gene. The chain links TRBV7-9 to TRBJ2-1; TRBD1 aligns across 7 bases. V lost 5 bases, J lost 5 bases, and 6 bases stayed unmatched. Per germline, CDR1 SEHNR and CDR2 FQNEAQ (reference sequence). This CDR3 spans 14 amino acids. CDR3 sequence: CASSIRQGNNEQFF. The sequenced part of the CDR3 DNA is TGTGCCAGCAGCATCAGACAGGGAAACAATGAG.

This clone was counted at least ten times. Sequencing ends 3 residues short of the CDR3 end; the germline J gene provides the rest. J is TRBJ1-4 and V is TRBV5-1, with D unresolved. V gave up 4 bases and J gave up 0 bases, with 13 bases separating them. Germline values: CDR1 SGHRS, CDR2 YFSETQ. The CDR3 extends over 16 amino acids. The CDR3 reads CASSRFGGATNEKLFF. The part of the CDR3 DNA that was read is TGCGCCAGCAGCAGGTTCGGCGGGGCAACTAATGAAAAA.

In this sample, this clone turned up many times. Coverage ceases 3 residues before the CDR3 finishes, and the germline J gene fills in the end. V is TRBV5-1 and J is TRBJ2-5; D gene unclear. This CDR3 has 12 residues. Trimming shortened V by 2 bases and J by 3 bases, and 5 bases separated the two germline ends. Germline CDR1 is SGHRS and CDR2 is YFSETQ. Partial CDR3 DNA: TGCGCCAGCAGCTTAGCCGAAGAGACC. This gives the protein CASSLAEET. In full, the CDR3 reads CASSLAEETQYF.

The table lists this clone with many counts. Read coverage stops 3 residues before the CDR3 terminus; the germline J gene supplies the remainder. The V and J genes are TRBV18 and TRBJ1-4, with 9 bases lining up with TRBD1. The length of the CDR3 is 15 residues. J lost 5 bases, V lost 6 bases, and 7 bases had no gene match. Per the germline V gene, CDR1 is KGHSH and CDR2 is LQKENI. CDR3 DNA, as far as it was read: TGTGCCAGCTCGCCCTGGGACAGGGCAAATGAAAAA. Its translation: CASSPWDRANEK. The CDR3, in full, reads CASSPWDRANEKLFF.